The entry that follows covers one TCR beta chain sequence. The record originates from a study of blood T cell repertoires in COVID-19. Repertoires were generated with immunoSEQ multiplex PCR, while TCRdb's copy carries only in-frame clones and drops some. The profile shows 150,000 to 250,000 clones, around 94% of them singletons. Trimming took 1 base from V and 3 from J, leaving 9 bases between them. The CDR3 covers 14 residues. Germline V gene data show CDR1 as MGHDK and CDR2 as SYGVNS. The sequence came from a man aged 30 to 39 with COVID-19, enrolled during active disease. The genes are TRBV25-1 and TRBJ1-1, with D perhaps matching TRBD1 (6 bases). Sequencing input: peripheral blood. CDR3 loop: CASSEFNRDTEAFF. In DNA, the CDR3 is TGTGCCAGCAGTGAATTCAACAGGGACACTGAAGCTTTCTTT.